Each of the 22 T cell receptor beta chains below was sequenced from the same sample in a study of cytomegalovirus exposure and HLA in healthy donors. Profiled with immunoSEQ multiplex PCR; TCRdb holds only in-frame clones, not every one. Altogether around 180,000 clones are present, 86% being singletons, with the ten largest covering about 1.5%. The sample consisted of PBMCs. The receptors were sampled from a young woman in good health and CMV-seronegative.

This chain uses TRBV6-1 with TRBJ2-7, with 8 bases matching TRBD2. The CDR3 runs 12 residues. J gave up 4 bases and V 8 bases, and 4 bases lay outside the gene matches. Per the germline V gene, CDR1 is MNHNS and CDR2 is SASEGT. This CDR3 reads CASAGGLYEQYF. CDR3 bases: TGTGCCAGCGCGGGGGGTTTATACGAGCAGTACTTC.

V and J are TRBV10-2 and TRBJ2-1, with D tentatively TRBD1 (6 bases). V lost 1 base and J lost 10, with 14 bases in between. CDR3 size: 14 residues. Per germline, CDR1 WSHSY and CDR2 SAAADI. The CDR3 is CASSELYREGEQFF. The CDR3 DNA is TGCGCCAGCAGTGAGTTGTACAGGGAAGGCGAGCAGTTCTTC.

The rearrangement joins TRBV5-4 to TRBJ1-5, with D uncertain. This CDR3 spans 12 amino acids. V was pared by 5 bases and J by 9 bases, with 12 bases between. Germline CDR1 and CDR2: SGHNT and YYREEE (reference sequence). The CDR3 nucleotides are TGTGCCAGCAGTAATCCGGGAGGGCCCCAGCATTTT. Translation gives CASSNPGGPQHF.

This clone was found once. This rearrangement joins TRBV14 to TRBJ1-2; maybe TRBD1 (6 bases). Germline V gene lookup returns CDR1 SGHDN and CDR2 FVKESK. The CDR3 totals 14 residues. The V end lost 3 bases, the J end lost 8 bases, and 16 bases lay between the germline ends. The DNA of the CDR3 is TGTGCCAGCAGCCATGGGACAATGGACTCCGGCTACACCTTC. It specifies CASSHGTMDSGYTF.

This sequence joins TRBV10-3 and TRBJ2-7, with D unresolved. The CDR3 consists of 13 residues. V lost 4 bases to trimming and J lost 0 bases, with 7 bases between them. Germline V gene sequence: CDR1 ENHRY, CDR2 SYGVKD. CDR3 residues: CAISGGSSYEQYF. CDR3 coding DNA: TGTGCCATCAGTGGCGGTAGCTCCTACGAGCAGTACTTC.

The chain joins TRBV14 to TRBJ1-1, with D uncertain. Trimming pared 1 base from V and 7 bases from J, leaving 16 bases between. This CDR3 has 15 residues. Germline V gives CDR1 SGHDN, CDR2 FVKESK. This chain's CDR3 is CASSQVVRGTDEAFF. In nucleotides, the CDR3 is TGTGCCAGCAGCCAAGTGGTCAGAGGAACGGATGAAGCTTTCTTT. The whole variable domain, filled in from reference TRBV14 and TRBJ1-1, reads EAGVTQFPSHSVIEKGQTVTLRCDPISGHDNLYWYRRVMGKEIKFLLHFVKESKQDESGMPNNRFLAERTGGTYSTLKVQPAELEDSGVYFCASSQVVRGTDEAFFGQGTRLTVV.

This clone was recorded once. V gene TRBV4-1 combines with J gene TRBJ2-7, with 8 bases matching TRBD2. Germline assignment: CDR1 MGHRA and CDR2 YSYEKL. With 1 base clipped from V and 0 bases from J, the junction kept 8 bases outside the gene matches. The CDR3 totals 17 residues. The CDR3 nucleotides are TGCGCCAGCAGCCAAGGTCCGGCGGGAGGCCGCTCCTACGAGCAGTACTTC. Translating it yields CASSQGPAGGRSYEQYF.

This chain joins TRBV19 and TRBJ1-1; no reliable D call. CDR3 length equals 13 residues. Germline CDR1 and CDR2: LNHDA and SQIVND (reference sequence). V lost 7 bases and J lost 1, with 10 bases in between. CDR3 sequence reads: CASTPQQNTEAFF. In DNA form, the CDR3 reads TGTGCCAGTACCCCGCAACAGAACACTGAAGCTTTCTTT.

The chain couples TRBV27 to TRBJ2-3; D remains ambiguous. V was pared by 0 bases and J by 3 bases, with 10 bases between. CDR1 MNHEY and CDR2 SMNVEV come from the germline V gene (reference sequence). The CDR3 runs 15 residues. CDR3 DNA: TGTGCCAGCAGTTTATCGGCTCTCGGGACAGATACGCAGTATTTT. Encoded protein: CASSLSALGTDTQYF.

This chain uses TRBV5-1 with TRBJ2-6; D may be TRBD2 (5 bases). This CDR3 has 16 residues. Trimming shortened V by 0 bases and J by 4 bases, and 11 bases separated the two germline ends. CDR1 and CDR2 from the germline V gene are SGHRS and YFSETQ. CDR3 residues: CASSLDGGLGANVLTF. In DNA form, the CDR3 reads TGCGCCAGCAGCTTGGACGGAGGTTTGGGGGCCAACGTCCTGACTTTC.

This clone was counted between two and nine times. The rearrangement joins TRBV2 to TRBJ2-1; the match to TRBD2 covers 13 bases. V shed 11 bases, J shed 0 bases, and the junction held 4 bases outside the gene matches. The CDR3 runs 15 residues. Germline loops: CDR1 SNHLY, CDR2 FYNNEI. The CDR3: CAWTSGRPSYNEQFF. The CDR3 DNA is TGTGCCTGGACTAGCGGGAGACCCTCCTACAATGAGCAGTTCTTC.

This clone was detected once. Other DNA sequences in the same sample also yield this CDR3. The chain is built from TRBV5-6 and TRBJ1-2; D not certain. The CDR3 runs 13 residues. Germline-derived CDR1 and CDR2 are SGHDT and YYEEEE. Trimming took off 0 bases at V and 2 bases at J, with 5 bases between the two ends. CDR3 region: CASSLGGNYGYTF. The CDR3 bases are TGTGCCAGCAGCTTGGGAGGGAACTATGGCTACACCTTC.

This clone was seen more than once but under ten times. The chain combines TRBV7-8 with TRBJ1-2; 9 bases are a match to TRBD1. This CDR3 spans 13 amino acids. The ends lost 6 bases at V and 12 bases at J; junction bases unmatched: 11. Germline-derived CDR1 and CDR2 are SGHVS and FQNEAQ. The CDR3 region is CASRRDREGIDTF. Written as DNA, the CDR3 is TGTGCCAGCAGACGGGACAGGGAGGGTATTGACACCTTC.

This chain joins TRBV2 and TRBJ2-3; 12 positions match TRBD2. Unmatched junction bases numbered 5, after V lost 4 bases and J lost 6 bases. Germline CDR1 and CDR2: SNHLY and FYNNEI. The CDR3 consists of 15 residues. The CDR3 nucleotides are TGTGCCAGCAGTGGACTAGCGGGGGCGGTGGATACGCAGTATTTT. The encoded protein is CASSGLAGAVDTQYF.

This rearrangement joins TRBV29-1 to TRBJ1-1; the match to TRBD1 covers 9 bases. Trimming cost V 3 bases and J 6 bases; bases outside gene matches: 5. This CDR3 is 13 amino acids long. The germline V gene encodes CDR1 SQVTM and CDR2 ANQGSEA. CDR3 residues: CSVERTGASEAFF. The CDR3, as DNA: TGCAGCGTTGAGAGGACAGGGGCCTCTGAAGCTTTCTTT.

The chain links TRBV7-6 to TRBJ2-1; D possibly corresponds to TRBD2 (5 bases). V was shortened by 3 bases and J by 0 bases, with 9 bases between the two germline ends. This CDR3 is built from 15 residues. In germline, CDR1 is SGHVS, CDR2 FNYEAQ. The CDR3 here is CASSFSESSYNEQFF. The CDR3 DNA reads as TGTGCCAGCAGCTTTAGCGAAAGCTCCTACAATGAGCAGTTCTTC. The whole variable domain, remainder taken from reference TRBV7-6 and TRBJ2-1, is GAGVSQSPRYKVTKRGQDVALRCDPISGHVSLYWYRQALGQGPEFLTYFNYEAQQDKSGLPNDRFSAERPEGSISTLTIQRTEQRDSAMYRCASSFSESSYNEQFFGPGTRLTVL.

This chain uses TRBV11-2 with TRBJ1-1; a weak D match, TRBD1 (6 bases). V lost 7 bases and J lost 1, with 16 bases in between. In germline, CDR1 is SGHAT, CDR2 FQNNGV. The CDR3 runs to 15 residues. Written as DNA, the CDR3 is TGTGCCAGCAAATTCAGGCAGGGGTCGAACACTGAAGCTTTCTTT. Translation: CASKFRQGSNTEAFF.

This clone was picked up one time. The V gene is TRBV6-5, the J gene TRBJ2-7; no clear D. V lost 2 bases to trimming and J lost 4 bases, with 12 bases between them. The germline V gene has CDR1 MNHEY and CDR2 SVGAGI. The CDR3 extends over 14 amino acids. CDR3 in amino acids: CASSYAQPGYEQYF. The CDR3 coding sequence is TGTGCCAGCAGTTACGCACAGCCTGGGTACGAGCAGTACTTC.

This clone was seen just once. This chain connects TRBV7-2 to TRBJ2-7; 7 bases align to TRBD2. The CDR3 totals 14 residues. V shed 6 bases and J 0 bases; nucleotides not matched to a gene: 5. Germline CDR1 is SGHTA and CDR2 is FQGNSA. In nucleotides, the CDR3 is TGTGCCAGCAGTCCCGGACTAGTCTCCTACGAGCAGTACTTC. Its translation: CASSPGLVSYEQYF.

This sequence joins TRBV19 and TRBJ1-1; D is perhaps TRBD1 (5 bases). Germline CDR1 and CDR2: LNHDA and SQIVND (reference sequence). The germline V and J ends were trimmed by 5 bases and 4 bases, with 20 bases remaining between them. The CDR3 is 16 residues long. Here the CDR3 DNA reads TGTGCCAGTAGTGGGGAACTTGGGGCAGCGGGCACTGAAGCTTTCTTT. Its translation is CASSGELGAAGTEAFF. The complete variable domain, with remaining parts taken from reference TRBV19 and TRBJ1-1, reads DGGITQSPKYLFRKEGQNVTLSCEQNLNHDAMYWYRQDPGQGLRLIYYSQIVNDFQKGDIAEGYSVSREKKESFPLTVTSAQKNPTAFYLCASSGELGAAGTEAFFGQGTRLTVV.

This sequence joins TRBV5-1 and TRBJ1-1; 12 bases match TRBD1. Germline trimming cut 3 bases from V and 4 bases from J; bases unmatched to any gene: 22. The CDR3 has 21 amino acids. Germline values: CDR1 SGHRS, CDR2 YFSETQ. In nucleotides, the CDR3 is TGCGCCAGCAGCTCCGGGACAGGGGGCCTGGGGGTAGGAGGTGGCGGCACTGAAGCTTTCTTT. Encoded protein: CASSSGTGGLGVGGGGTEAFF.

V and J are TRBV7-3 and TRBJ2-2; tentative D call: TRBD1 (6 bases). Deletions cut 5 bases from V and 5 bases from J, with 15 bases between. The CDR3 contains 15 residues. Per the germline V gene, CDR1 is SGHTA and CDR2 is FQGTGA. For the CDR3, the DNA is TGTGCCAGCAGCCGTTCCGGGACACAAACCGGGGAGCTGTTTTTT. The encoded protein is CASSRSGTQTGELFF.